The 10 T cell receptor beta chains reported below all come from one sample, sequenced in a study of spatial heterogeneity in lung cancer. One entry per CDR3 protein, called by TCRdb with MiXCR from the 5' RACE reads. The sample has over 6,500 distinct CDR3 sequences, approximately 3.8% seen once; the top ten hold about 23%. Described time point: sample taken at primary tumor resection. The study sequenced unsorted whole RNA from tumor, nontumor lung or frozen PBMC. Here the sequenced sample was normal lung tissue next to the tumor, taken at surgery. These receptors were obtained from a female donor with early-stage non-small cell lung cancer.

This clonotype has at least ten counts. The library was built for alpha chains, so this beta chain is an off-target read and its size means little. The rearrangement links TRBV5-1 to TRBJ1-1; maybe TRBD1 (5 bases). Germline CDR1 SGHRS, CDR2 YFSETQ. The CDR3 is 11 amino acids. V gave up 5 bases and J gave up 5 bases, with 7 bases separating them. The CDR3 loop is CASREGTEAFF. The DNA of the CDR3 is TGCGCCAGCAGGGAGGGGACTGAAGCTTTCTTT.

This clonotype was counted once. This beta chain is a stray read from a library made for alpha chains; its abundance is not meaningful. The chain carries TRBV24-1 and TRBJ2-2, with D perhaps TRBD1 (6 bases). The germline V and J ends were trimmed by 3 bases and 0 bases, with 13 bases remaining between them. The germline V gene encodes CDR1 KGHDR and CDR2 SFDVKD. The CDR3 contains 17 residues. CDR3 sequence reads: CATSDTGTPANTGELFF. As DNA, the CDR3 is TGTGCCACCAGTGATACCGGGACACCAGCGAACACCGGGGAGCTGTTTTTT.

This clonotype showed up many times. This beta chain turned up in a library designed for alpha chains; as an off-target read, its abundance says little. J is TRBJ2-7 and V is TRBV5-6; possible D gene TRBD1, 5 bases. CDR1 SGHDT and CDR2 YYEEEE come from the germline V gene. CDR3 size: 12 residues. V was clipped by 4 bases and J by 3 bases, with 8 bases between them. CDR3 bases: TGTGCCAGCAGCACCGACAGCTACGAGCAGTACTTC. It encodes CASSTDSYEQYF.

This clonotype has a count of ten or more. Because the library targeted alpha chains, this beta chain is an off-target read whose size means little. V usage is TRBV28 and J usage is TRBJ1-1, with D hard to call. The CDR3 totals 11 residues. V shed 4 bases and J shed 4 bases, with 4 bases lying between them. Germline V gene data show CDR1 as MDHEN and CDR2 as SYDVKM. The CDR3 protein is CASSWVTEAFF. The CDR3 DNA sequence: TGTGCCAGCAGTTGGGTCACTGAAGCTTTCTTT.

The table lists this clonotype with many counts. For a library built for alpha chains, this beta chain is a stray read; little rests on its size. The CDR3 nucleotides read TGTGCCAGCAGTCCTACAGGGATGGCCTACGAGCAGTACTTC. Protein product: CASSPTGMAYEQYF. The rearrangement uses TRBV6-2 or TRBV6-3 and TRBJ2-7; D might be TRBD1 (6 bases). Trimming cost V 5 bases and J 2 bases, with 13 bases left between them. The CDR3 totals 14 residues. Per the germline V gene, CDR1 is MNHEY and CDR2 is SVGEGT.

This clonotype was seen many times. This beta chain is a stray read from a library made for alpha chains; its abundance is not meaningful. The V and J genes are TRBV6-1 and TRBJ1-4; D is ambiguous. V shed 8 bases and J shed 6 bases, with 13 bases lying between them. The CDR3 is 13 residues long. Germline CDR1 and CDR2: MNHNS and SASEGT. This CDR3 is CASHQPGDEKLFF. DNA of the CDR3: TGTGCCAGCCATCAGCCTGGGGATGAAAAACTGTTTTTT.

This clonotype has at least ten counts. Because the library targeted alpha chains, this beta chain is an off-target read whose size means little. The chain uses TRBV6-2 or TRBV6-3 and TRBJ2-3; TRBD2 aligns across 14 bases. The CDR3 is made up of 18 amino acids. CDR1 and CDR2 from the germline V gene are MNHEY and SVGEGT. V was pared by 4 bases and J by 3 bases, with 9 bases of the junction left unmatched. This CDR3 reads CASSSGLAGARLTDTQYF. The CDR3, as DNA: TGTGCCAGCAGTTCGGGACTAGCGGGGGCCCGACTAACAGATACGCAGTATTTT.

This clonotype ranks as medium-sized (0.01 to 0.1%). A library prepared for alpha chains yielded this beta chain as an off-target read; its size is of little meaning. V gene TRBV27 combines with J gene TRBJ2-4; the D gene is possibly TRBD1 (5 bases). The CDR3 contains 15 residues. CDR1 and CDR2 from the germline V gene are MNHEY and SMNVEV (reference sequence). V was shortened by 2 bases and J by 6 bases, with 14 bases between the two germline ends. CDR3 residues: CASSLQGRVRNIQYF. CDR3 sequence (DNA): TGTGCCAGCAGTTTACAGGGCAGGGTTCGAAACATTCAGTACTTC.

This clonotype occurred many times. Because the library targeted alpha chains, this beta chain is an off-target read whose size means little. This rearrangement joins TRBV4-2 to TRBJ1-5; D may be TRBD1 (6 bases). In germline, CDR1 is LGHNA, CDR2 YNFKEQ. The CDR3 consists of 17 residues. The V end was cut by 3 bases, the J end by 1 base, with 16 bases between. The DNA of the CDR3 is TGTGCCAGCAGCCAGGGGGGGGCGGCTATAAGCAATCAGCCCCAGCATTTT. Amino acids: CASSQGGAAISNQPQHF.

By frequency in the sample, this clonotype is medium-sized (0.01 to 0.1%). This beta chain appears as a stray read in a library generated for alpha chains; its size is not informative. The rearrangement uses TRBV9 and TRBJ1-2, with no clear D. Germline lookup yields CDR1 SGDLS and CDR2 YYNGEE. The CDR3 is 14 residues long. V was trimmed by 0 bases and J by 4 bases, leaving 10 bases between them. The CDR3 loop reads CASSVAGEGYGYTF. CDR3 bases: TGTGCCAGCAGCGTAGCTGGGGAGGGCTATGGCTACACCTTC. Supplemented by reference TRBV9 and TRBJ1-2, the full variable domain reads DSGVTQTPKHLITATGQRVTLRCSPRSGDLSVYWYQQSLDQGLQFLIQYYNGEERAKGNILERFSAQQFPDLHSELNLSSLELGDSALYFCASSVAGEGYGYTFGSGTRLTVV.